This TCR beta chain was retrieved from a study of blood T cell repertoires in COVID-19. Study-wide background: Acute and convalescent COVID-19 specimens originated in the United States, Italy and Spain. Sample material is recorded as cDNA or gDNA derived from T cells, B-cell-depleted T cells, or PBMCs.

Under the authors' procedure: Reference gene primer amplification yielded estimated nucleated cell counts. Sequencing was performed with immunoSEQ multiplex PCR; in TCRdb, only in-frame clones are kept and a portion is missing. D and trimming come from the DNA, and the V and J calls and clone size come from that table. The data show over 200,000 clones, with roughly 90% seen just once and under 2% held by the top ten. V shed 2 bases and J 6 bases; nucleotides not matched to a gene: 2. The germline CDR1 and CDR2 sequences are SGHDN and FVKESK. The CDR3 extends over 13 amino acids. Sequencing was done on a sample of peripheral blood. This chain connects TRBV14 to TRBJ2-3; 7 nucleotides line up with TRBD2. The TCR sequence derives from a middle-aged man with active or convalescent COVID-19. CDR3 in DNA: TGTGCCAGCAGCCAACTACTAGCGGATACGCAGTATTTT. It codes for CASSQLLADTQYF.